Listed here are 7 T cell receptor beta chains from one sample, sequenced in a study of T cells in Graves' hyperthyroidism and ophthalmopathy. From RNA transcripts, TCR beta CDR3 regions were amplified. First-round RT-PCR targeting the TCR CDR3 was performed with the HTBI primer set. TCRdb independently ran MiXCR on the multiplex PCR reads; one entry per CDR3 protein. This sample yields a few hundred thousand distinct CDR3 sequences, of which under 60% are seen a single time; around 7.7% belongs to the top ten. Source material: peripheral blood or thyroid tissue (not recorded which). The source is a woman younger than 35 with Graves' hyperthyroidism.

The chain couples TRBV7-2 to TRBJ2-5; a weak D match, TRBD2 (6 bases). This CDR3 is built from 15 residues. V dropped 4 bases and J dropped 1 base, with 13 bases sitting between them. The germline gives CDR1 SGHTA, CDR2 FQGNSA. In DNA form, the CDR3 reads TGTGCCAGCAGCTCGGGAGCAATTGGCCAAGAGACCCAGTACTTC. It yields the protein CASSSGAIGQETQYF.

V and J are TRBV29-1 and TRBJ1-6; D gene ambiguous. CDR1 and CDR2 (germline): SQVTM, ANQGSEA. Trimming cost V 3 bases and J 6 bases, with 12 bases left between them. This CDR3 is built from 14 residues. For the CDR3, the DNA is TGCAGCGTTGATGACGGGAGGGCTAATTCACCCCTCCACTTT. Translation gives CSVDDGRANSPLHF.

The chain links TRBV4-3 to TRBJ2-7; TRBD1 agrees at 8 bases. CDR3 length equals 16 residues. With 0 bases clipped from V and 1 base from J, the junction kept 5 bases outside the gene matches. Germline V gives CDR1 LGHNA, CDR2 YSLEER. CDR3 amino acids: CASSQDLGTGSYEQYF. In DNA, the CDR3 is TGCGCCAGCAGCCAAGATCTGGGGACAGGATCCTACGAGCAGTACTTC.

This chain connects TRBV15 to TRBJ1-1; the D gene is possibly TRBD1 (5 bases). V was shortened by 2 bases and J by 6 bases, with 10 bases between the two germline ends. Germline CDR1 LNHNV, CDR2 YYDKDF (reference sequence). This CDR3 contains 13 residues. For the CDR3, the DNA is TGTGCCACCAGCAGACGGGGCCTACCTGAAGCTTTCTTT. It codes for CATSRRGLPEAFF.

This clonotype was counted many times. The chain uses TRBV5-1 and TRBJ2-5, with 12 bases fitting TRBD1. Unmatched junction bases numbered 8, after V lost 0 bases and J lost 5 bases. The length of the CDR3 is 17 residues. CDR1 is SGHRS and CDR2 is YFSETQ in the germline V gene. CDR3 coding DNA: TGCGCCAGCAGCTTGGCGGGACAGGGGGCGCGTGGGGAGACCCAGTACTTC. This codes for CASSLAGQGARGETQYF.

Only a few counts were recorded for this clonotype. At one of its ends the junction is not consistent with the germline gene, which may arise from a read error. The chain has TRBV11-3 and TRBJ2-2; D perhaps matches TRBD2 (6 bases). Germline assignment: CDR1 SGHNT and CDR2 YENEEA. The CDR3 length is 14 residues. The CDR3 sequence is CAGSGRKNTGELFF. In DNA form, the CDR3 reads TGTGCCGGCAGCGGGCGGAAAAACACCGGGGAGCTGTTTTTT.

The table lists this clonotype with many counts. The chain carries TRBV19 and TRBJ1-2, with D perhaps TRBD1 (5 bases). Germline assignment: CDR1 LNHDA and CDR2 SQIVND (reference sequence). The germline V and J ends were trimmed by 6 bases and 8 bases, with 10 bases remaining between them. CDR3 size: 11 residues. In DNA form, the CDR3 reads TGTGCCAGTAGGCGGGGCCGGGGCTACACCTTC. This encodes CASRRGRGYTF. The full variable domain, completed using reference TRBV19 and TRBJ1-2, is DGGITQSPKYLFRKEGQNVTLSCEQNLNHDAMYWYRQDPGQGLRLIYYSQIVNDFQKGDIAEGYSVSREKKESFPLTVTSAQKNPTAFYLCASRRGRGYTFGSGTRLTVV.